What follows describes a single T cell receptor beta chain. As processed by the authors: Amplification of reference gene primers was used by the study to estimate nucleated cell counts. Here immunoSEQ multiplex PCR was the method, and the copy in TCRdb shows in-frame clones only, minus some. V and J calls and clone size are those listed in that table; D and trimming were worked out from the DNA. Among 270,000 or so clones listed, 65% to 90% were seen once. This sample is drawn from a study of blood T cell repertoires in COVID-19. The germline V gene has CDR1 MDHEN and CDR2 SYDVKM. The CDR3 is 20 residues long. V lost 3 bases, J lost 1 base, and 13 bases stayed unmatched.

This chain joins TRBV28 and TRBJ2-6; TRBD1 aligns across 9 bases. The sequence came from a human donor in a cohort sampled during active COVID-19. The sequencing input was peripheral blood. The CDR3 DNA follows: TGTGCCAGCAGTTTTCCGGGGGACAGGGTCACACTATCTGGGGCCAACGTCCTGACTTTC. Protein product: CASSFPGDRVTLSGANVLTF.